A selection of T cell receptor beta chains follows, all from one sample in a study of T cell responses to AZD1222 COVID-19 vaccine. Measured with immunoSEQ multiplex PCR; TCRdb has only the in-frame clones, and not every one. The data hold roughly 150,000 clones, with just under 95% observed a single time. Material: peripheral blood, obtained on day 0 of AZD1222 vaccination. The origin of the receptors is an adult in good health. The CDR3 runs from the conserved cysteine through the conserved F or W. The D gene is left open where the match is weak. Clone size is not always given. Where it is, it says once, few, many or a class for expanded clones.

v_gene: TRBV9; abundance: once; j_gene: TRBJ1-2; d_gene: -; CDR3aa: CASSLLDGYGYTF; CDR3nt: TGTGCCAGCAGCCTACTGGACGGATATGGCTACACCTTC
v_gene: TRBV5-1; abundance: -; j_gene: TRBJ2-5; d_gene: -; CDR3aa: CASSSGPVRGRFQETQYF; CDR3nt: TGCGCCAGCAGCTCGGGACCGGTTCGTGGGAGGTTCCAAGAGACCCAGTACTTC
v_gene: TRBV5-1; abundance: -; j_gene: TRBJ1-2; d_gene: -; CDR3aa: CASSLASGANYGYTF; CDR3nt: TGCGCCAGCAGCTTGGCCAGTGGGGCTAACTATGGCTACACCTTC
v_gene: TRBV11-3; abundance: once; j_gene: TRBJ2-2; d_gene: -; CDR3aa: CASSGKTVNTGELFF; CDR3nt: TGTGCCAGCAGCGGAAAAACAGTGAACACCGGGGAGCTGTTTTTT
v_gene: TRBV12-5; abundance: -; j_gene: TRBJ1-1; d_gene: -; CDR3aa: CASGLGNANTEAFF; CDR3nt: TGTGCTAGTGGTTTGGGGAATGCAAACACTGAAGCTTTCTTT
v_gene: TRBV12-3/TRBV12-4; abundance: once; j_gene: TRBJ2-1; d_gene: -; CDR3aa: CASKPKGGGEQFF; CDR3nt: TGTGCCAGCAAGCCAAAGGGCGGGGGCGAGCAGTTCTTC
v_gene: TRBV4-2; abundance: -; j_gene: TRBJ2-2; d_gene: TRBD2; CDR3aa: CASSQVLAGGIGELFF; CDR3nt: TGTGCCAGCAGCCAAGTACTAGCGGGGGGGATCGGGGAGCTGTTTTTT
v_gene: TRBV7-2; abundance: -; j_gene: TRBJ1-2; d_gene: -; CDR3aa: CASSLDRRSYGYTF; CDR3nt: TGTGCCAGCAGCTTAGACAGGCGGTCCTATGGCTACACCTTC
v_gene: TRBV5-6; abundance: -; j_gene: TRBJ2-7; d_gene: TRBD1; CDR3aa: CASSWTGGGYEQYF; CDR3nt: TGTGCCAGCAGCTGGACAGGGGGCGGGTACGAGCAGTACTTC
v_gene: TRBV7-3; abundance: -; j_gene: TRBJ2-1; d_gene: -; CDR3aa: CASSPRTGPGDNEQFF; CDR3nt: TGTGCCAGCAGCCCAAGGACCGGGCCTGGGGACAATGAGCAGTTCTTC
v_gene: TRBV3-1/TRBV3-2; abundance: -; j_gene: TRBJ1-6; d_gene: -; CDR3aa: CASSHGQYWNSPLHF; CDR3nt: TGTGCCAGCAGCCATGGTCAGTATTGGAATTCACCCCTCCACTTT
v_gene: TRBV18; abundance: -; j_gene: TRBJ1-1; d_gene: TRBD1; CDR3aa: CASSRGQVATEAFF; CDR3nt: TGTGCCAGCTCACGTGGACAGGTGGCCACTGAAGCTTTCTTT
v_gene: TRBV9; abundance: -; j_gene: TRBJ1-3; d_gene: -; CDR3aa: CASSVGKGGSGNTIYF; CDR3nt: TGTGCCAGCAGCGTAGGCAAGGGGGGCTCGGGAAACACCATATATTTT
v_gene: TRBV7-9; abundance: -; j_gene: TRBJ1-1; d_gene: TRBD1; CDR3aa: CASSLAGTGANTEAFF; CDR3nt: TGTGCCAGCAGCTTAGCGGGGACAGGGGCGAACACTGAAGCTTTCTTT
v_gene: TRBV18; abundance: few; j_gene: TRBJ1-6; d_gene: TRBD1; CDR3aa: CASSPTGDNSPLHF; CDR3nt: TGTGCCAGCTCACCGACAGGGGATAATTCACCCCTCCACTTT
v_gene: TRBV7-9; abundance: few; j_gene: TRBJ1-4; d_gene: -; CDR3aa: CASSFGTSDMNEKLFF; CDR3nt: TGTGCCAGCAGCTTCGGTACCTCCGACATGAATGAAAAACTGTTTTTT
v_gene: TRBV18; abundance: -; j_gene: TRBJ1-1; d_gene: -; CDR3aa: CASSPPTGNTEAFF; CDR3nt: TGTGCCAGCTCACCACCGACAGGGAACACTGAAGCTTTCTTT
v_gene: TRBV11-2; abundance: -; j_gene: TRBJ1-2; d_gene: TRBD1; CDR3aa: CASSSLTGESGYTF; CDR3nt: TGTGCCAGCAGCTCGTTAACAGGGGAAAGTGGCTACACCTTC
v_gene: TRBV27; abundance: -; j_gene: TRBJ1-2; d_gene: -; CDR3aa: CASGPGRNYGYTF; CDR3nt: TGTGCCAGCGGACCGGGACGGAACTATGGCTACACCTTC
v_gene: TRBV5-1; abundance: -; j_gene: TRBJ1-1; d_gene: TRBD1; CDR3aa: CASSLGTGDTEAFF; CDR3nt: TGCGCCAGCAGCTTGGGGACAGGGGATACTGAAGCTTTCTTT
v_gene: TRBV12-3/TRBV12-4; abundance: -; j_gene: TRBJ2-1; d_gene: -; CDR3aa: CASSLGRYNEQFF; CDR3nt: TGTGCCAGCAGTTTAGGGCGGTACAATGAGCAGTTCTTC
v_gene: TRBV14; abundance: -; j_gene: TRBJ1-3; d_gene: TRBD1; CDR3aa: CASSHRTGQLSGNTIYF; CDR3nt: TGTGCCAGCAGCCACAGGACAGGACAACTCTCTGGAAACACCATATATTTT
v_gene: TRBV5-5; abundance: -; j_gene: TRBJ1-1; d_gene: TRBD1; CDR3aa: CASSLLQGSTEAFF; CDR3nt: TGTGCCAGCAGCTTACTACAGGGGTCCACTGAAGCTTTCTTT
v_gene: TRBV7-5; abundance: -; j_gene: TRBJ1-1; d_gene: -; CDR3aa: CARSLVRYLSTENTEAFF; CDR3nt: TGTGCCAGAAGCTTAGTAAGGTACCTCTCTACTGAAAACACTGAAGCTTTCTTT
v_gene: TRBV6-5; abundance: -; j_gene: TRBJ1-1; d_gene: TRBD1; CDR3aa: CASSFDRGFTEAFF; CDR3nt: TGTGCCAGCAGTTTCGACAGGGGATTCACTGAAGCTTTCTTT
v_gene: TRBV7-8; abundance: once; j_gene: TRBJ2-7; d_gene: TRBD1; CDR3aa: CASRDRGLSYEQYF; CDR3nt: TGTGCCAGCCGAGACAGGGGGCTCTCCTACGAGCAGTACTTC
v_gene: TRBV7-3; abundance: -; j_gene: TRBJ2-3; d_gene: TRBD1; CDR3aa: CASSKPGQGLNTQYF; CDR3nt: TGTGCCAGCAGCAAACCGGGACAGGGCCTGAATACGCAGTATTTT
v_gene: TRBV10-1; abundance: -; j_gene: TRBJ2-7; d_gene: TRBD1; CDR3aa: CAPRWAGGDEQYF; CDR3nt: TGCGCCCCGCGCTGGGCAGGGGGCGACGAGCAGTACTTC
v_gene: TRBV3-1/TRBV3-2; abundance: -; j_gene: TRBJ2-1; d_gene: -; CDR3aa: CASSRGGLTNEQFF; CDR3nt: TGTGCCAGCAGCCGGGGCGGGCTTACGAATGAGCAGTTCTTC
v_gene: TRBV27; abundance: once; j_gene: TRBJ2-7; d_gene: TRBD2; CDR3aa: CTSSLSSGYEQYF; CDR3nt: TGTACCAGCAGTTTATCTAGCGGCTACGAGCAGTACTTC
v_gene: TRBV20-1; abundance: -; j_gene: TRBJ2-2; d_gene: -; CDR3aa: CSASRRVLISGELFF; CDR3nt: TGCAGTGCTAGTAGAAGGGTTTTGATTTCCGGGGAGCTGTTTTTT
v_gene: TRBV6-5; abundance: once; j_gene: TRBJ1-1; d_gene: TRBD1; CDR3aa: CASSPWTGSNTEAFF; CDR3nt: TGTGCCAGCAGTCCATGGACAGGGTCGAACACTGAAGCTTTCTTT
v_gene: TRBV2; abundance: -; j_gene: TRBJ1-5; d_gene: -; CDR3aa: CASTEGVLGRTNQPQHF; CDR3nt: TGTGCCAGCACCGAAGGAGTTTTAGGACGGACAAATCAGCCCCAGCATTTT
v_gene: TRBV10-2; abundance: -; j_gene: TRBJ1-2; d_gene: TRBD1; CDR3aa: CASQPADRGYYGYTF; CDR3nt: TGCGCCAGCCAGCCCGCGGACAGGGGGTATTATGGCTACACCTTC
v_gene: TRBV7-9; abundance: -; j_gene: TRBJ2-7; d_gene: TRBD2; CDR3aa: CASRYTSGVYEQYF; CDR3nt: TGTGCCAGCAGGTATACTAGCGGGGTCTACGAGCAGTACTTC
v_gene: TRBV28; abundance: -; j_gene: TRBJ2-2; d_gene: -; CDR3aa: CASNPAELENTGELFF; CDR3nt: TGTGCCAGCAACCCAGCAGAGCTAGAGAACACCGGGGAGCTGTTTTTT
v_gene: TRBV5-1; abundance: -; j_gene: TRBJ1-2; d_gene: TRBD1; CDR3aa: CASSLGTGGFYGYTF; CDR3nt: TGCGCCAGCAGCCTGGGGACAGGGGGCTTCTATGGCTACACCTTC
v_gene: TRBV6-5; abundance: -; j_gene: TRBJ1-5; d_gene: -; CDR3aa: CASSLRGKQPQHF; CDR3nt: TGTGCCAGCAGTTTGAGGGGGAAACAGCCCCAGCATTTT
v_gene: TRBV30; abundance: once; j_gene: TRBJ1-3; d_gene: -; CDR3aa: CAWSAISGNTIYF; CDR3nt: TGTGCCTGGAGTGCGATCTCTGGAAACACCATATATTTT
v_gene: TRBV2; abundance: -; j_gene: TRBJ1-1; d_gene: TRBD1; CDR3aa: CASSRQGVNRNTEAFF; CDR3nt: TGTGCCAGCAGTAGACAGGGTGTCAACAGGAACACTGAAGCTTTCTTT
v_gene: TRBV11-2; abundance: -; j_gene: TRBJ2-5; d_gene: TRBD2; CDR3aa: CASSRYSGLAGETQYF; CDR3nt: TGTGCCAGCAGCCGTTATTCGGGACTAGCGGGAGAGACCCAGTACTTC
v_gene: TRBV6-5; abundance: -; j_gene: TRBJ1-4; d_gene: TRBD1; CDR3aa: CASIAGGVKEKLFF; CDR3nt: TGTGCCAGTATAGCAGGGGGCGTAAAAGAAAAACTGTTTTTT
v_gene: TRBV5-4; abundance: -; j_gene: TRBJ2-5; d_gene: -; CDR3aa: CASSHPQAETQYF; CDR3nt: TGTGCCAGCAGCCATCCTCAGGCGGAGACCCAGTACTTC
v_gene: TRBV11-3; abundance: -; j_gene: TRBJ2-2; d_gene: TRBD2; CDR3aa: CASSSLAGSTGELFF; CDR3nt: TGTGCCAGCAGCTCCCTAGCGGGAAGCACCGGGGAGCTGTTTTTT
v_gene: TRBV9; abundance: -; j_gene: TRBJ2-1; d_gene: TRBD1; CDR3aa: CASSGRGLGEQFF; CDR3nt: TGTGCCAGCAGCGGCAGGGGGCTAGGTGAGCAGTTCTTC
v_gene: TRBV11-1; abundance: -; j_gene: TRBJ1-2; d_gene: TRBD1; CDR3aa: CASSLSGGGYGYTF; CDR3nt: TGTGCCAGCAGCTTATCAGGGGGCGGTTATGGCTACACCTTC
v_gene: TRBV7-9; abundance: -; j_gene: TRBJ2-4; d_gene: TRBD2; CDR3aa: CASSSGTREANIQYF; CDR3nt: TGTGCCAGCAGCTCCGGGACCCGGGAGGCGAACATTCAGTACTTC
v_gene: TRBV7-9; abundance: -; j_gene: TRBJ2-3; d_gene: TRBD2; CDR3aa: CASSLPGTSGGADTQYF; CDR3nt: TGTGCCAGCAGCTTACCCGGGACTAGCGGAGGGGCAGATACGCAGTATTTT
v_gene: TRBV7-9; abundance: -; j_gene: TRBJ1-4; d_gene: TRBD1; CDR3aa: CASRSTGGRGEKLFF; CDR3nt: TGTGCCAGCAGATCTACAGGGGGCAGGGGTGAAAAACTGTTTTTT
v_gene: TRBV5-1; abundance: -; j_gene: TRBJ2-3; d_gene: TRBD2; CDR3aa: CASRPLGTSGSAGDTQYF; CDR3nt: TGCGCCAGCAGACCCTTAGGGACTAGCGGGTCCGCGGGAGATACGCAGTATTTT
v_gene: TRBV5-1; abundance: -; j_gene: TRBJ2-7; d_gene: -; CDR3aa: CASSLEAGATYEQYF; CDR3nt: TGCGCCAGCAGCTTGGAGGCGGGGGCCACTTACGAGCAGTACTTC